The 21 T cell receptor beta chains in this list originate from one sample, sequenced in a study of regulatory T cells in long-lasting Graves disease. Researchers made TCR beta libraries by using iRepertoire HTBI primers and running Arm-PCR on CDR3 regions. One entry per CDR3 protein results from TCRdb running MiXCR on the multiplex PCR reads. The sample yields 250,000 to 300,000 distinct CDR3 sequences, under 25% seen once. Time point reported: persistent/refractory GD, antithyroid drugs over 5 years with positive TRAb. Extracted PBMC RNA gave rise to the TCR library. Specimen: peripheral blood mononuclear cells (PBMCs), collected when the disease was refractory, from a patient treated with antithyroid drugs. All receptors come from a female donor with Graves disease.

This clonotype has at least ten counts. The J gene is TRBJ2-5, the V gene TRBV20-1, with 7 bases that match TRBD1. This CDR3 is 11 amino acids long. Germline CDR1 is DFQATT and CDR2 is SNEGSKA (reference sequence). V was pared by 7 bases and J by 1 base, with 0 bases of the junction left unmatched. The chain's CDR3 is CSGQGQETQYF. The CDR3 DNA is TGCAGTGGACAGGGCCAAGAGACCCAGTACTTC.

This clonotype was found a few times. This chain uses TRBV28 with TRBJ1-3; the D is unclear. CDR1 is MDHEN and CDR2 is SYDVKM in the germline V gene. CDR3 length: 14 residues. Trimming shortened V by 3 bases and J by 0 bases, and 6 bases separated the two germline ends. CDR3 region: CASSFLSSGNTIYF. The CDR3, as DNA: TGTGCCAGCAGTTTTTTGTCCTCTGGAAACACCATATATTTT.

The rearrangement links TRBV7-3 to TRBJ2-2; D tentatively fits TRBD1 or TRBD2 (5 bases each). CDR1 is SGHTA, CDR2 FQGTGA, per germline. The CDR3 has 16 residues. Deletions cut 2 bases from V and 1 base from J, with 11 bases between. CDR3 amino acids: CASSLGGSRNTGELFF. The CDR3 DNA sequence: TGTGCCAGCAGCTTAGGGGGTAGCAGGAACACCGGGGAGCTGTTTTTT.

The V and J genes are TRBV7-9 and TRBJ2-7; 8 positions match TRBD2. Germline trimming cut 4 bases from V and 3 bases from J; bases unmatched to any gene: 23. CDR3 length: 20 residues. Germline lookup yields CDR1 SEHNR and CDR2 FQNEAQ (reference sequence). CDR3 bases: TGTGCCAGCAGCTCTTCCCGGTTCGACATAGCGGGATCGTCACTCTACGAGCAGTACTTC. It encodes CASSSSRFDIAGSSLYEQYF. The whole variable domain, filled in from reference TRBV7-9 and TRBJ2-7, reads DTGVSQNPRHKITKRGQNVTFRCDPISEHNRLYWYRQTLGQGPEFLTYFQNEAQLEKSRLLSDRFSAERPKGSFSTLEIQRTEQGDSAMYLCASSSSRFDIAGSSLYEQYFGPGTRLTVT.

This clonotype was seen a few times. The chain employs TRBV6-2 or TRBV6-3 and TRBJ2-7; 8 bases map to TRBD1. Unmatched junction bases numbered 11, after V lost 5 bases and J lost 2 bases. Germline V CDR1 and CDR2: MNHEY, SVGEGT. The CDR3 consists of 16 residues. The CDR3 here is CASSLHLGQGPYEQYF. The CDR3 DNA reads TGTGCCAGCAGTCTCCACCTTGGACAGGGACCCTACGAGCAGTACTTC.

At least ten counts were recorded for this clonotype. V usage is TRBV20-1 and J usage is TRBJ2-5; 12 positions match TRBD2. This CDR3 region has 14 residues. V was clipped by 5 bases and J by 5 bases; unmatched bases: 6. Germline CDR1 is DFQATT and CDR2 is SNEGSKA (reference sequence). The CDR3, as DNA: TGCAGTGCTCCCACTAGCGGGAGGCCGGAGACCCAGTACTTC. Its protein product is CSAPTSGRPETQYF.

This clonotype has a handful of counts. The chain links TRBV6-9 to TRBJ2-7; D not certain. The ends were cut back, 3 bases at V and 2 bases at J, with 5 bases in the middle. In germline, CDR1 is MNHGY, CDR2 SVAAGI. The CDR3 has 12 residues. The CDR3 is CASSYTPYEQYF. CDR3 bases: TGTGCCAGCAGTTACACGCCCTACGAGCAGTACTTC.

This clonotype was detected ten times or more. The chain is built from TRBV7-2 and TRBJ2-5; 12 bases map to TRBD2. The CDR3 extends over 14 amino acids. Per germline, CDR1 SGHTA and CDR2 FQGNSA. With 5 bases clipped from V and 5 bases from J, the junction kept 3 bases outside the gene matches. CDR3 in DNA: TGTGCCAGCAGCCGACTAGCGGGAGAGGAGACCCAGTACTTC. Protein: CASSRLAGEETQYF. Looking up the rest from reference TRBV7-2 and TRBJ2-5 gives the full variable domain: GAGVSQSPSNKVTEKGKDVELRCDPISGHTALYWYRQSLGQGLEFLIYFQGNSAPDKSGLPSDRFSAERTGGSVSTLTIQRTQQEDSAVYLCASSRLAGEETQYFGPGTRLLVL.

This chain connects TRBV12-3 or TRBV12-4 to TRBJ1-5; 8 bases are a match to TRBD1. The CDR3 loop spans 15 amino acids. J was trimmed by 7 bases and V by 1 base; bases with no gene match: 6. CDR3 loop: CASSLVLRDRQPQHF. The DNA for the CDR3 is TGTGCCAGCAGTTTAGTCTTACGGGACAGGCAGCCCCAGCATTTT.

This chain joins TRBV15 and TRBJ2-5; 7 positions match TRBD1. Near its end, the DNA agrees better with TRBJ2-1, so the J call may be wrong. Germline values: CDR1 LNHNV, CDR2 YYDKDF (reference sequence). The CDR3 is 16 amino acids. As DNA, the CDR3 is TGTGCCACCAGTCGGGGCCGGGACAGCTCCTACAATGAGCAGTTCTTC. This codes for CATSRGRDSSYNEQFF.

This clonotype was seen many times. The chain employs TRBV15 and TRBJ1-2, with D unclear. Germline V lookup: CDR1 LNHNV, CDR2 YYDKDF (reference sequence). This CDR3 is built from 12 residues. V was clipped by 4 bases and J by 8 bases, with 11 bases between them. For the CDR3, the DNA is TGTGCCACCAGCAACCGGACGGAAGGCTACACCTTC. This sequence encodes CATSNRTEGYTF.

The chain links TRBV15 to TRBJ1-2; D is ambiguous. Per germline, CDR1 LNHNV and CDR2 YYDKDF (reference sequence). Trimming cost V 0 bases and J 8 bases, with 16 bases left between them. The CDR3 covers 15 residues. For the CDR3, the DNA is TGTGCCACCAGCAGAGATGTAGACTTTAGGAGGGGCTACACCTTC. Its translation: CATSRDVDFRRGYTF.

The chain couples TRBV28 to TRBJ2-1, with 14 bases fitting TRBD2. The CDR3 consists of 17 residues. Germline CDR1 MDHEN, CDR2 SYDVKM. V gave up 3 bases and J gave up 8 bases; unmatched junction bases: 9. The CDR3 DNA sequence: TGTGCCAGCAGTTTGTCCCCCGGGACTAGCGGGAGTTATGAGCAGTTCTTC. Its protein is CASSLSPGTSGSYEQFF.

This clonotype was observed many times. This chain joins TRBV2 and TRBJ2-7; a weak D match, TRBD2 (6 bases). V was pared by 0 bases and J by 0 bases, with 9 bases between. The CDR3 sequence is 15 residues long. Germline V lookup: CDR1 SNHLY, CDR2 FYNNEI. The CDR3 region is CASSEAGLPSYEQYF. As DNA, the CDR3 is TGTGCCAGCAGTGAAGCGGGACTCCCCTCCTACGAGCAGTACTTC.

V usage is TRBV7-3 and J usage is TRBJ2-2; perhaps TRBD1 as D (6 bases). Trimming took off 5 bases at V and 6 bases at J, with 13 bases between the two ends. Per the germline V gene, CDR1 is SGHTA and CDR2 is FQGTGA. The CDR3 spans 14 residues. The CDR3 here is CASSQWQGPGELFF. CDR3 nucleotides: TGTGCCAGCAGCCAGTGGCAGGGGCCCGGGGAGCTGTTTTTT. The full variable domain, with the rest looked up from reference TRBV7-3 and TRBJ2-2, is GAGVSQTPSNKVTEKGKYVELRCDPISGHTALYWYRQSLGQGPEFLIYFQGTGAADDSGLPNDRFFAVRPEGSVSTLKIQRTERGDSAVYLCASSQWQGPGELFFGEGSRLTVL.

This clonotype has a count of ten or more. This rearrangement joins TRBV27 to TRBJ2-5, with D hard to call. The CDR3 has 12 residues. Germline V gives CDR1 MNHEY, CDR2 SMNVEV (reference sequence). V was pared by 5 bases and J by 5 bases, with 9 bases between. The CDR3 protein is CASSESPETQYF. In DNA, the CDR3 is TGTGCCAGCAGTGAAAGCCCCGAGACCCAGTACTTC.

V gene TRBV20-1 combines with J gene TRBJ2-5; D unclear. The CDR3 sequence is 13 residues long. V was trimmed by 3 bases and J by 5 bases, leaving 13 bases between them. CDR1 DFQATT and CDR2 SNEGSKA come from the germline V gene (reference sequence). CDR3 in DNA: TGCAGTGCTAGTCTTTTTGGGCAGGAGACCCAGTACTTC. Amino acid sequence: CSASLFGQETQYF.

V gene TRBV9 combines with J gene TRBJ2-1; the D gene could be TRBD1 or TRBD2 (5 bases each). Germline V gene data show CDR1 as SGDLS and CDR2 as YYNGEE. V dropped 4 bases and J dropped 0 bases, with 17 bases sitting between them. The CDR3 sequence is 17 residues long. The CDR3 is CASSQALGGISYNEQFF. The CDR3 DNA reads TGTGCCAGCAGCCAAGCCCTTGGGGGAATCTCCTACAATGAGCAGTTCTTC.

This clonotype was counted only a few times. V gene TRBV27 combines with J gene TRBJ2-7, with D perhaps matching TRBD1 or TRBD2 (6 bases each). Germline CDR1 and CDR2: MNHEY and SMNVEV (reference sequence). The CDR3 contains 14 residues. Trimming pared 4 bases from V and 7 bases from J, leaving 17 bases between. CDR3 sequence: CASSWAVGGVEQYF. The CDR3, as DNA: TGTGCCAGCAGTTGGGCCGTCGGGGGCGTAGAGCAGTACTTC.

This clonotype showed up many times. The V and J genes are TRBV28 and TRBJ2-4; possible D gene TRBD1, 6 bases. CDR3 length: 17 amino acids. CDR1 is MDHEN and CDR2 is SYDVKM in the germline V gene. V lost 4 bases and J 4 bases, leaving 20 bases between the germline ends. CDR3 sequence reads: CASSSYDRLDSKNIQYF. CDR3 DNA sequence: TGTGCCAGCAGTTCATATGACAGGCTAGATAGTAAAAACATTCAGTACTTC.

The chain couples TRBV5-6 to TRBJ1-5; D unclear. This CDR3 has 13 amino acids. V shed 0 bases and J shed 6 bases, with 7 bases lying between them. CDR1 is SGHDT and CDR2 is YYEEEE in the germline V gene. CDR3 DNA sequence: TGTGCCAGCAGCTTGGAATTAAGTCAGCCCCAGCATTTT. Its protein product is CASSLELSQPQHF.